This record concerns one TCR beta chain sequence. Its cognate antigen is unknown. Healthy individuals of Caucasian origin from Russia, aged roughly 6 to 100, served as donors. V was trimmed by 4 bases and J by 13 bases, leaving 13 bases between them. The CDR3 is 12 amino acids. Germline V gene sequence: CDR1 LGHNA, CDR2 YSLEER. The sample comes from a study of blood T cells in healthy people across ages. Study outcomes and limitations: Diversity was estimated from one million T cells, and these estimates were considered underestimates.

Primers used in a second PCR of roughly 6 to 11 cycles were a sample-barcoded 5' primer and a J-beta primer mix. Template switching added a 12-random-nucleotide identifier to every cDNA molecule. A single record per CDR3 protein comes from TCRdb applying MiXCR to the 5' RACE reads. The sample has 650,000 to 800,000 distinct CDR3 sequences, 40% to 50% seen once; the top ten hold under 20%. The sample comprised blood. The chain carries TRBV4-3 and TRBJ1-4; D may be TRBD1 (5 bases). The origin of this receptor is a man between 60 and 75 years old in good health. CDR3 sequence reads: CASSPGGGLLFF. The DNA of the CDR3 is TGCGCCAGCAGCCCCGGGGGAGGATTACTGTTTTTT.